This T cell receptor beta chain was sequenced for a study of CD4 T cell repertoires in COVID-19. Study-level information: After nine to ten days of IL-2 expansion, CFSE-low cells were relabeled and restimulated with other coronavirus spikes.

TCRdb keeps only in-frame clones here, not all; method: immunoSEQ multiplex PCR. The sample contains approximately 75,000 clones, 83% of which appear only once. The V gene's germline CDR1 is MDHEN and CDR2 SYDVKM. Trimming pared 2 bases from V and 2 bases from J, leaving 12 bases between. This CDR3 is built from 15 residues. No culture step preceded sequencing of the ex vivo isolated memory T cells. The material was CD4+ T cells from peripheral blood, obtained after recovery from COVID-19. The chain couples TRBV28 to TRBJ1-1; D possibly corresponds to TRBD1 (6 bases). The receptor was derived from a human donor who had COVID-19. The CDR3 protein is CASSLGNRVNTEAFF. CDR3 sequence (DNA): TGTGCCAGCAGTTTAGGGAACAGGGTCAACACTGAAGCTTTCTTT.